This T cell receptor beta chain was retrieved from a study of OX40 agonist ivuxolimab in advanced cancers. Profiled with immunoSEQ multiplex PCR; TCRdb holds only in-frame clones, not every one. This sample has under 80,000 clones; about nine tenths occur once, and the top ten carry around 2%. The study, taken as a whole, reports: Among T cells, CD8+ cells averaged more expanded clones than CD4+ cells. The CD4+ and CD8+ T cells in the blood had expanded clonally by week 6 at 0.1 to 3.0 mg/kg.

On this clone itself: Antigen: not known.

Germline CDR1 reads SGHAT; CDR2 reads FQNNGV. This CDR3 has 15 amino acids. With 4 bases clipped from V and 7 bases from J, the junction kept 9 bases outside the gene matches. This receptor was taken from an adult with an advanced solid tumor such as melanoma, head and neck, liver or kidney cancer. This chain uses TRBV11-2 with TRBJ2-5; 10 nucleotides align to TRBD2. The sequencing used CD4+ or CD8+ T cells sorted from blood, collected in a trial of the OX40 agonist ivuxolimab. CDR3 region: CASSSGLAGVGTQYF. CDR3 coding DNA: TGTGCCAGCAGCTCGGGGCTAGCGGGAGTGGGGACCCAGTACTTC. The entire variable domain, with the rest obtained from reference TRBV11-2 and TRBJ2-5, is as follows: EAGVAQSPRYKIIEKRQSVAFWCNPISGHATLYWYQQILGQGPKLLIQFQNNGVVDDSQLPKDRFSAERLKGVDSTLKIQPAKLEDSAVYLCASSSGLAGVGTQYFGPGTRLLVL.